A single sample is the source of the 17 T cell receptor beta chains below, sequenced in a study of T cell repertoires in cytomegalovirus infection. Which antigens these TCRs recognize remains unknown. TCRdb fed the reads into MiXCR, producing one record per CDR3 protein. The sample consists of 340,000 or so distinct CDR3 sequences, more than 20% of them appearing once. The source material was cultured PBMCs, sampled from culture after CMV antigen stimulation. Receptors were obtained from a human donor in good health (CMV status not recorded). Some clones in this sample may be carry-over from other donors' samples.

V gene TRBV6-2 or TRBV6-3 combines with J gene TRBJ1-2, with 10 positions matching TRBD1. Germline CDR1 reads MNHEY; CDR2 reads SVGEGT. This CDR3 region has 15 residues. V gave up 5 bases and J gave up 3 bases; unmatched junction bases: 6. The CDR3 loop reads CASSTPGTGDYGYTF. In DNA form, the CDR3 reads TGTGCCAGCAGTACCCCCGGGACAGGGGACTATGGCTACACCTTC.

This clonotype was picked up a small number of times. The chain has TRBV7-8 and TRBJ2-7; D may be TRBD1 or TRBD2 (6 bases each). The germline gives CDR1 SGHVS, CDR2 FQNEAQ. This CDR3 has 14 amino acids. V lost 5 bases and J 3 bases, leaving 14 bases between the germline ends. In DNA, the CDR3 is TGTGCCAGCAGCGCTGCAGGGGAGGACTACGAGCAGTACTTC. It yields the protein CASSAAGEDYEQYF. Looking up the rest from reference TRBV7-8 and TRBJ2-7 gives the full variable domain: GAGVSQSPRYKVAKRGQDVALRCDPISGHVSLFWYQQALGQGPEFLTYFQNEAQLDKSGLPSDRFFAERPEGSVSTLKIQRTQQEDSAVYLCASSAAGEDYEQYFGPGTRLTVT.

This clonotype was found many times. V is TRBV7-2 and J is TRBJ2-1; 10 bases are shared with TRBD1. The germline gives CDR1 SGHTA, CDR2 FQGNSA. V shed 6 bases and J 5 bases; nucleotides not matched to a gene: 7. The CDR3 totals 15 residues. The CDR3 protein is CASRKRGTGDNEQFF. Written as DNA, the CDR3 is TGTGCCAGCAGAAAACGGGGGACAGGGGACAATGAGCAGTTCTTC.

This clonotype was recorded many times. V is TRBV7-3 and J is TRBJ2-7; D is unresolved. V dropped 0 bases and J dropped 1 base, with 10 bases sitting between them. Germline V gene data show CDR1 as SGHTA and CDR2 as FQGTGA. The CDR3 sequence is 15 residues long. The CDR3 protein is CASSLTKGISYEQYF. The CDR3 DNA is TGTGCCAGCAGCTTAACGAAAGGCATTTCCTACGAGCAGTACTTC.

The chain carries TRBV7-9 and TRBJ2-5; 7 bases fit TRBD1. V lost 4 bases to trimming and J lost 2 bases; unmatched junction nucleotides: 10. This CDR3 is built from 16 residues. Germline CDR1 is SEHNR and CDR2 is FQNEAQ (reference sequence). CDR3 in amino acids: CASSSTLGTEQETQYF. CDR3 sequence (DNA): TGTGCCAGCAGCTCCACCTTAGGGACAGAGCAAGAGACCCAGTACTTC.

This clonotype was counted between two and nine times. This chain connects TRBV12-3 or TRBV12-4 to TRBJ2-6; no firm D call. CDR3 size: 13 residues. V gave up 5 bases and J gave up 5 bases, with 7 bases separating them. Here the CDR3 reads CASSAGWANVLTF. DNA for the CDR3: TGTGCCAGCAGTGCCGGTTGGGCCAACGTCCTGACTTTC.

J is TRBJ1-1 and V is TRBV6-5; D uncertain. Germline lookup yields CDR1 MNHEY and CDR2 SVGAGI. Trimming took off 8 bases at V and 0 bases at J, with 10 bases between the two ends. The CDR3 covers 13 residues. The CDR3, as DNA: TGTGCCAGCGAGTCCAACTTGAACACTGAAGCTTTCTTT. Translating it yields CASESNLNTEAFF.

The chain has TRBV27 and TRBJ2-7; TRBD1 agrees at 8 bases. This CDR3 is 15 amino acids long. Germline V lookup: CDR1 MNHEY, CDR2 SMNVEV (reference sequence). Unmatched junction bases numbered 2, after V lost 1 base and J lost 0 bases. In nucleotides, the CDR3 is TGTGCCAGCAGTTTATGGGGGACAGGCTCCTACGAGCAGTACTTC. This translates into CASSLWGTGSYEQYF.

This clonotype was seen more than once but under ten times. The chain combines TRBV12-3 or TRBV12-4 with TRBJ2-3, with 10 bases matching TRBD2. J lost 2 bases, V lost 7 bases, and 3 bases had no gene match. The CDR3 has 14 residues. Here the CDR3 reads CASTSGSTTDTQYF. Written as DNA, the CDR3 is TGTGCCAGCACTAGCGGGAGTACCACAGATACGCAGTATTTT.

J is TRBJ1-5 and V is TRBV28; TRBD1 might be the D (5 bases). Trimming stripped 4 bases from V and 2 bases from J, with 15 bases between. There are 16 residues in the CDR3. Germline V gene lookup returns CDR1 MDHEN and CDR2 SYDVKM. The CDR3 DNA follows: TGTGCCAGCAGTTCCCTGCGGGGGTCCGGCAATCAGCCCCAGCATTTT. Protein sequence: CASSSLRGSGNQPQHF.

The chain recombines TRBV20-1 with TRBJ2-7, with D possibly being TRBD1 (6 bases). The CDR3 totals 15 residues. CDR1 is DFQATT, CDR2 SNEGSKA, per germline (reference sequence). The V gene lost 5 bases and the J gene lost 0 bases, with 17 bases spanning the gap. The CDR3 DNA follows: TGCAGTGCTGCCCGTGACAGGCGCCCCTCCTACGAGCAGTACTTC. Residues: CSAARDRRPSYEQYF.

The V call is TRBV29-1, the J call TRBJ2-5, with no clear D. The V end lost 7 bases, the J end lost 5 bases, and 14 bases lay between the germline ends. The germline V gene has CDR1 SQVTM and CDR2 ANQGSEA. The CDR3 sequence is 12 residues long. CDR3 coding DNA: TGCAGCGCGGACCTATCCAAGGAGACCCAGTACTTC. Translated: CSADLSKETQYF.

V is TRBV5-4 and J is TRBJ2-7; TRBD2 might be the D (6 bases). The germline CDR1 and CDR2 sequences are SGHNT and YYREEE (reference sequence). The CDR3 extends over 13 amino acids. V lost 4 bases to trimming and J lost 5 bases, with 13 bases between them. The CDR3, as DNA: TGTGCCAGCAGCGGGGGACTGTACGACGAGCAGTACTTC. It specifies CASSGGLYDEQYF.

This clonotype was recorded a few times. This chain links TRBV6-1 with TRBJ1-4; D is ambiguous. Germline V gene sequence: CDR1 MNHNS, CDR2 SASEGT. The CDR3 covers 17 residues. V lost 6 bases, J lost 6 bases, and 23 bases lay in between. DNA of the CDR3: TGTGCCAGCAGCCTCCTTGGCCTCTCCCCTCGGGATGAAAAACTGTTTTTT. Its translation is CASSLLGLSPRDEKLFF.

This clonotype was picked up many times. CDR3 DNA sequence: TGTGCCAGCAGCCGGGACTACCTATACAATGAGCAGTTCTTC. Translated, it gives CASSRDYLYNEQFF. The rearrangement links TRBV7-2 to TRBJ2-1, with 7 bases that match TRBD2. The CDR3 extends over 14 amino acids. With 5 bases clipped from V and 4 bases from J, the junction kept 5 bases outside the gene matches. Germline-derived CDR1 and CDR2 are SGHTA and FQGNSA.

In this sample, this clonotype turned up many times. The chain is built from TRBV7-8 and TRBJ1-1; D ambiguous. The CDR3 is 16 amino acids. V lost 4 bases and J 4 bases, leaving 19 bases between the germline ends. Germline V gene data show CDR1 as SGHVS and CDR2 as FQNEAQ. The CDR3 loop is CASSSTQPRGTTEAFF. The CDR3 nucleotides are TGTGCCAGCAGCTCAACCCAGCCTAGAGGTACCACTGAAGCTTTCTTT.

The chain uses TRBV28 and TRBJ2-4; 10 bases align to TRBD2. This CDR3 is built from 16 residues. V lost 2 bases to trimming and J lost 0 bases; unmatched junction nucleotides: 1. Germline values: CDR1 MDHEN, CDR2 SYDVKM. This CDR3 reads CASSLRLAGAKNIQYF. The CDR3 DNA reads TGTGCCAGCAGTTTAAGACTAGCGGGAGCCAAAAACATTCAGTACTTC.